The 23 T cell receptor beta chains presented below share a single source sample, sequenced in a study of shared clonotypes between healthy human individuals. Naivety among CD8 cells was defined by CD45RO negativity and positive CCR7 selection, thereby excluding terminally differentiated effector memory CD45RA+ cells. Profiling relied on immunoSEQ multiplex PCR, and the TCRdb table lists in-frame clones only, not all of them. The sample holds about 2 million clones; over 85% are singletons and the top ten take 0.95% to 1.5%. The sequenced sample consisted of naive CD8+ T cells sorted from blood. The source is a man aged 18-30 years in good health.

The chain employs TRBV6-5 and TRBJ2-2, with no clear D. V lost 6 bases and J 7 bases, leaving 9 bases between the germline ends. This CDR3 spans 12 amino acids. The germline CDR1 and CDR2 sequences are MNHEY and SVGAGI. This CDR3 is CASSHWGGELFF. The CDR3 nucleotides are TGTGCCAGCAGCCACTGGGGCGGGGAGCTGTTTTTT.

The chain recombines TRBV27 with TRBJ1-5; tentative D call: TRBD1 (6 bases). Germline V CDR1 and CDR2: MNHEY, SMNVEV (reference sequence). Between the trimmed V and J ends, which lost 5 bases and 0 bases, there was a span of 8 bases. CDR3 length equals 14 residues. DNA of the CDR3: TGTGCCAGCAGTCGGACAGATAGCAATCAGCCCCAGCATTTT. This translates into CASSRTDSNQPQHF.

This chain joins TRBV5-6 and TRBJ2-7, with 10 positions matching TRBD2. Germline V gene data show CDR1 as SGHDT and CDR2 as YYEEEE. The CDR3 sequence is 15 residues long. V trimming: 5 bases; J trimming: 1 base; junction bases outside the gene matches: 6. The CDR3 DNA reads as TGTGCCAGCAGGTTACTAGCGGGGAGATCCTACGAGCAGTACTTC. Translating it yields CASRLLAGRSYEQYF.

The CDR3 sequence is CASSAGQQNYGYTF. For the CDR3, the DNA is TGTGCCAGCAGCGCCGGACAGCAAAACTATGGCTACACCTTC. The chain couples TRBV9 to TRBJ1-2, with a possible D match to TRBD1 (6 bases). The CDR3 is 14 residues long. Per germline, CDR1 SGDLS and CDR2 YYNGEE. V lost 3 bases and J lost 2, with 11 bases in between.

The chain recombines TRBV4-1 with TRBJ2-3; D might be TRBD2 (6 bases). Deletions cut 0 bases from V and 2 bases from J, with 12 bases between. This CDR3 is built from 16 residues. CDR1 MGHRA and CDR2 YSYEKL come from the germline V gene. The CDR3 protein is CASSQETEGPTDTQYF. The CDR3 DNA reads TGCGCCAGCAGCCAAGAAACGGAGGGCCCCACAGATACGCAGTATTTT.

The chain uses TRBV29-1 and TRBJ2-7, with D maybe TRBD1 (6 bases). The CDR3 length is 13 residues. Between the trimmed V and J ends, which lost 1 base and 4 bases, there was a span of 11 bases. Looked up from germline, CDR1 is SQVTM and CDR2 is ANQGSEA. The CDR3 coding sequence is TGCAGCGTTGAAGGGACAGTGGGGTACGAGCAGTACTTC. Translated, it gives CSVEGTVGYEQYF.

V gene TRBV6-1 combines with J gene TRBJ1-2; D is unresolved. This CDR3 has 11 residues. Germline V lookup: CDR1 MNHNS, CDR2 SASEGT. The V end lost 2 bases, the J end lost 12 bases, and 10 bases lay between the germline ends. The CDR3 bases are TGTGCCAGCAGTGAAAGCCCGAAGGACACCTTC. Translated, it gives CASSESPKDTF.

This clone was counted a single time. At the DNA level, this CDR3 is encoded by other sequences in the same sample as well. The CDR3 is CASSQDFSYEQYF. CDR3 nucleotide sequence: TGCGCCAGCAGCCAAGATTTCTCCTACGAGCAGTACTTC. V gene TRBV4-1 combines with J gene TRBJ2-7; no clear D. The CDR3 is 13 residues long. Per the germline V gene, CDR1 is MGHRA and CDR2 is YSYEKL. The V and J ends lost 0 bases and 0 bases respectively, with 3 bases between them.

The genes are TRBV27 and TRBJ2-5; 7 positions match TRBD2. CDR1 and CDR2 (germline): MNHEY, SMNVEV (reference sequence). V was clipped by 5 bases and J by 1 base; unmatched bases: 10. The CDR3 contains 16 residues. The CDR3 reads CASSPRLLAVQETQYF. Written as DNA, the CDR3 is TGTGCCAGCAGTCCGCGTCTCCTAGCGGTCCAAGAGACCCAGTACTTC.

The J gene is TRBJ2-5, the V gene TRBV13; D is perhaps TRBD2 (6 bases). CDR1 and CDR2 from the germline V gene are PRHDT and FYEKMQ (reference sequence). The ends were cut back, 1 base at V and 2 bases at J, with 11 bases in the middle. This CDR3 spans 15 amino acids. The CDR3 is CASSLVGSGQETQYF. The CDR3 DNA follows: TGTGCCAGCAGCTTAGTCGGGAGTGGGCAAGAGACCCAGTACTTC.

This clone was observed once. This rearrangement joins TRBV18 to TRBJ2-5; D may be TRBD1 (5 bases). Trimming cost V 7 bases and J 4 bases, with 19 bases left between them. In germline, CDR1 is KGHSH, CDR2 LQKENI. The CDR3 contains 15 residues. CDR3 protein: CASFDSLELGETQYF. CDR3 sequence (DNA): TGTGCCAGCTTTGACAGTCTGGAGCTCGGAGAGACCCAGTACTTC.

The V gene is TRBV10-3, the J gene TRBJ2-6, with a tentative D call TRBD2 (6 bases). Germline CDR1 and CDR2: ENHRY and SYGVKD. This CDR3 comprises 14 residues. Trimming cost V 11 bases and J 4 bases, with 15 bases left between them. This CDR3 reads CAVGSGLGANVLTF. CDR3 DNA sequence: TGTGCCGTCGGGTCGGGACTGGGGGCCAACGTCCTGACTTTC.

CDR3: CASSLGQGSYGYTF. CDR3 bases: TGTGCCAGCAGCCTAGGACAGGGTTCCTATGGCTACACCTTC. The chain has TRBV7-3 and TRBJ1-2; 8 positions agree with TRBD1. The junction had 6 bases not matched to a gene; V was cut back by 5 bases and J by 4 bases. Germline loops: CDR1 SGHTA, CDR2 FQGTGA. The CDR3 totals 14 residues. Based on the CDR3 plus reference TRBV7-3 and TRBJ1-2, the full variable domain is GAGVSQTPSNKVTEKGKYVELRCDPISGHTALYWYRQSLGQGPEFLIYFQGTGAADDSGLPNDRFFAVRPEGSVSTLKIQRTERGDSAVYLCASSLGQGSYGYTFGSGTRLTVV.

V gene TRBV2 combines with J gene TRBJ2-7; 10 bases align to TRBD2. The CDR3 is 15 amino acids. J gave up 7 bases and V 1 base, and 7 bases lay outside the gene matches. Germline lookup yields CDR1 SNHLY and CDR2 FYNNEI. The CDR3 bases are TGTGCCAGCAGTGAAGAGGGACTAGCGTGGGAAGAGCAGTACTTC. The encoded protein is CASSEEGLAWEEQYF. The full variable domain, in which reference TRBV2 and TRBJ2-7 provide the parts outside the CDR3, is EPEVTQTPSHQVTQMGQEVILRCVPISNHLYFYWYRQILGQKVEFLVSFYNNEISEKSEIFDDQFSVERPDGSNFTLKIRSTKLEDSAMYFCASSEEGLAWEEQYFGPGTRLTVT.

The chain joins TRBV16 to TRBJ1-1; D is undetermined. The CDR3 is 14 amino acids. The V and J ends lost 4 bases and 0 bases respectively, with 9 bases between them. Germline V gene data show CDR1 as KGHSY and CDR2 as FQNENV. The CDR3 DNA reads TGTGCCAGCAGCCTAGGACGGTTGAACACTGAAGCTTTCTTT. Amino acid sequence: CASSLGRLNTEAFF. Variable domain in full (rest from reference TRBV16 and TRBJ1-1): GEEVAQTPKHLVRGEGQKAKLYCAPIKGHSYVFWYQQVLKNEFKFLISFQNENVFDETGMPKERFSAKCLPNSPCSLEIQATKLEDSAVYFCASSLGRLNTEAFFGQGTRLTVV.

The V call is TRBV6-5, the J call TRBJ2-7; D gene uncertain. Germline values: CDR1 MNHEY, CDR2 SVGAGI. The CDR3 consists of 13 residues. Trimming removed 6 bases from V and 4 bases from J, with 13 bases in between. CDR3 in DNA: TGTGCCAGCAGCCCCGGGTGGATGTACGAGCAGTACTTC. Protein: CASSPGWMYEQYF.

The rearrangement uses TRBV4-1 and TRBJ2-7, with D perhaps assigned TRBD1 or TRBD2 (5 bases each). Germline V lookup: CDR1 MGHRA, CDR2 YSYEKL. V was clipped by 2 bases and J by 2 bases, with 13 bases between them. This CDR3 comprises 15 residues. CDR3 loop: CASSQMGTLPYEQYF. CDR3 bases: TGCGCCAGCAGCCAAATGGGGACGTTACCCTACGAGCAGTACTTC.

The chain couples TRBV27 to TRBJ1-2; D unresolved. The CDR3 is made up of 15 amino acids. Germline V lookup: CDR1 MNHEY, CDR2 SMNVEV (reference sequence). V dropped 2 bases and J dropped 0 bases, with 10 bases sitting between them. The CDR3 here is CASSLLAGTNYGYTF. The CDR3 region has the DNA TGTGCCAGCAGTTTACTGGCAGGCACTAACTATGGCTACACCTTC.

The rearrangement joins TRBV27 to TRBJ1-5; the match to TRBD1 covers 7 bases. The CDR3 has 16 amino acids. CDR1 and CDR2 from the germline V gene are MNHEY and SMNVEV (reference sequence). The ends lost 10 bases at V and 4 bases at J; junction bases unmatched: 16. CDR3 DNA: TGTGCCACCGCCAATCTTGGACAGGCCAGAAATCAGCCCCAGCATTTT. Translating it yields CATANLGQARNQPQHF.

The J gene is TRBJ1-1, the V gene TRBV5-1; the D is unclear. The CDR3 spans 17 residues. Germline values: CDR1 SGHRS, CDR2 YFSETQ. Trimming pared 1 base from V and 0 bases from J, leaving 16 bases between. The CDR3 loop reads CASSLIRAGYMNTEAFF. CDR3 DNA sequence: TGCGCCAGCAGCTTGATCCGGGCCGGTTATATGAACACTGAAGCTTTCTTT.

The CDR3 protein is CASSPSGGTEAFF. The DNA for the CDR3 is TGTGCCAGCAGTCCTTCAGGGGGCACTGAAGCTTTCTTT. The J gene is TRBJ1-1, the V gene TRBV6-6, with TRBD1 identical over 7 bases. Germline V CDR1 and CDR2: MNHNY, SVGAGI (reference sequence). The CDR3 is 13 amino acids. Germline trimming cut 5 bases from V and 4 bases from J; bases unmatched to any gene: 4.

This clone appeared a few times. The chain employs TRBV19 and TRBJ1-2; maybe TRBD1 (6 bases). Trimming removed 7 bases from V and 0 bases from J, with 18 bases in between. The CDR3 covers 16 residues. Germline V gives CDR1 LNHDA, CDR2 SQIVND (reference sequence). The CDR3 sequence: CASTFIADRANYGYTF. CDR3 sequence (DNA): TGTGCCAGTACCTTTATCGCGGACAGAGCTAACTATGGCTACACCTTC.

The chain carries TRBV5-4 and TRBJ1-3, with D unresolved. The CDR3 is made up of 12 amino acids. Germline lookup yields CDR1 SGHNT and CDR2 YYREEE (reference sequence). The germline V and J ends were trimmed by 7 bases and 6 bases, with 11 bases remaining between them. The CDR3 nucleotides read TGTGCCAGCCCCAAAATCAAAAACACCATATATTTT. It codes for CASPKIKNTIYF.